This TCR beta chain was obtained from a study of blood T cell repertoires in COVID-19. The data were produced by immunoSEQ multiplex PCR, yet TCRdb's version contains in-frame clones alone and is incomplete. The repertoire holds roughly 150,000 clones, with 70% to 90% as singletons. The germline V gene encodes CDR1 MNHEY and CDR2 SVGAGI. Trimming removed 0 bases from V and 5 bases from J, with 14 bases in between. The CDR3 is made up of 16 amino acids. This sequence joins TRBV6-5 and TRBJ2-1; D possibly corresponds to TRBD2 (6 bases). The receptor's source is a man aged 50 to 59 who had recovered from COVID-19. Sequenced sample: PBMCs or T cells enriched from blood (not recorded which). The CDR3 bases are TGTGCCAGCAGTTACTCGATGATAGCGGTTAACAATGAGCAGTTCTTC. This encodes CASSYSMIAVNNEQFF.